This is a list of T cell receptor beta chains from one sample in a study of blood T cell repertoires in COVID-19. Profiling relied on immunoSEQ multiplex PCR, and the TCRdb table lists in-frame clones only, not all of them. The sample has about 290,000 clones, around 92% seen once. Specimen: peripheral blood. All receptors come from a woman between 25 and 40 years old with COVID-19, enrolled during active disease. The CDR3 runs from the conserved cysteine through the conserved F or W. A D gene is named only where the DNA matches it firmly. Not every row has a clone size; where given, it reads once, few, many or a size class.

V	J	D	size	CDR3
TRBV5-6	TRBJ1-3	TRBD1	-	CASRNRGGGNTIYF
TRBV4-1	TRBJ2-3	TRBD2	-	CASSPLGTSGGSRDTQYF
TRBV27	TRBJ2-1	TRBD2	-	CASSLTGGRGQFF
TRBV5-1	TRBJ2-5	-	-	CASSLAGGGETQYF
TRBV5-6	TRBJ2-2	-	-	CASSLVKAGRSTGELFF
TRBV7-9	TRBJ2-7	-	-	CASSPFDRLHRDEQYF
TRBV5-4	TRBJ2-5	TRBD2	few	CASSSTSSQTQYF
TRBV7-9	TRBJ1-6	-	-	CASSFSGSYNSPLHF
TRBV24-1	TRBJ2-3	TRBD2	-	CATSDLGEGITDTQYF
TRBV19	TRBJ1-2	-	-	CASGRRGQYGYTF
TRBV6-5	TRBJ2-7	-	-	CALRVRGRYEQYF
TRBV7-9	TRBJ2-1	TRBD1	once	CASSPRQGWDEQFF
TRBV4-1	TRBJ2-1	TRBD2	-	CASSQVIVWTSPHEQFF
TRBV18	TRBJ1-2	-	-	CASSPQGNYGYTF
TRBV5-1	TRBJ1-4	-	-	CASSLAQGNEKLFF
TRBV7-9	TRBJ1-2	TRBD1	-	CASSLGQGHGYTF
TRBV7-9	TRBJ2-7	TRBD1	-	CASSSDRVDEQYF
TRBV7-4	TRBJ2-1	-	-	CASSLAGRGPLNNEQFF
TRBV3-1/TRBV3-2	TRBJ1-2	-	-	CASSRTAGKAYGYTF
TRBV11-2	TRBJ2-7	-	-	CASSEMSGQAWNEQYF
TRBV7-9	TRBJ2-2	-	-	CASSLGTAAVLFF
TRBV5-4	TRBJ2-3	TRBD2	-	CASSFETSGPYPDTDTQYF
TRBV19	TRBJ2-2	TRBD1	-	CASTPAGGRSTGELFF
TRBV27	TRBJ1-1	-	-	CASSLRGITEAFF
TRBV5-8	TRBJ2-7	-	-	CASSLGPAYEQYF
TRBV9	TRBJ2-1	TRBD2	-	CASSVGVLAGYNEQFF
TRBV18	TRBJ2-3	-	-	CASSPEGGRYTQYF
TRBV4-2	TRBJ1-4	-	-	CASSQVEQGVEKLFF